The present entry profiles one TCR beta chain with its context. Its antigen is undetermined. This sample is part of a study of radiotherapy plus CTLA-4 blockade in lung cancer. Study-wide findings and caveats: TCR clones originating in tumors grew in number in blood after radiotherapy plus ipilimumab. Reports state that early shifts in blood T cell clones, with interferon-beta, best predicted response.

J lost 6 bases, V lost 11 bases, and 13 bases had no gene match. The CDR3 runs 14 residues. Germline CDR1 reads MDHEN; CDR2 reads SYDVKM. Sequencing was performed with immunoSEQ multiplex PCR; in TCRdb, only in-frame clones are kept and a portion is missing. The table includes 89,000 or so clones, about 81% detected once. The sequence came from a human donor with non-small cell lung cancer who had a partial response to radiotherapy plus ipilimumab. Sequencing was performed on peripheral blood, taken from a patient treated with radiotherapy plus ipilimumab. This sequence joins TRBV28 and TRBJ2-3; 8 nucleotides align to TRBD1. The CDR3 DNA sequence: TGTGCCTCTGCTGGTTCCAGGGGGCTGGATACGCAGTATTTT. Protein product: CASAGSRGLDTQYF.